Sequencing of this T cell receptor beta chain was carried out in a study of OX40 agonist ivuxolimab in advanced cancers. Blood sampling was done at baseline, cycle 4 day 1, and cycle 7 day 1. The method was immunoSEQ multiplex PCR; TCRdb's version includes in-frame clones alone and lacks a portion of them. The sample includes under 85,000 clones, 91% of them seen just once. Germline loops: CDR1 SGHDT, CDR2 YYEEEE. The CDR3 has 16 residues. The V end lost 0 bases, the J end lost 4 bases, and 13 bases lay between the germline ends. The V call is TRBV5-6, the J call TRBJ1-4, with no clear D. This TCR derives from an adult with an advanced solid tumor such as melanoma, head and neck, liver or kidney cancer. The specimen comprised CD4+ or CD8+ T cells sorted from blood, sampled in a trial of the OX40 agonist ivuxolimab. CDR3 bases: TGTGCCAGCAGCTTGGTTTCCGCCGGCTATAATGAAAAACTGTTTTTT. Translating gives CASSLVSAGYNEKLFF.